The 19 T cell receptor beta chains reported below all come from one sample, sequenced in a study of CD8+ T cells in alopecia areata. The sample's treatment: oral pan-JAK inhibitor, 5-10 mg twice daily. RNA was extracted and reverse transcribed into cDNA as the sequencing template. Assay used: immunoSEQ multiplex PCR; TCRdb lists only in-frame clones, some missing. Of some 170,000 clones in the sample, less than 75% are singletons; the top ten hold 16%. The sequences come from CD4+ T cells sorted from blood, collected at week 56, from a patient treated with tofacitinib. The receptors originated from a human donor with alopecia areata.

To note about this clone: This specimen includes other DNA sequences encoding the same CDR3. The chain links TRBV15 to TRBJ2-7; TRBD1 matches 10 bases. From germline, CDR1 is LNHNV and CDR2 YYDKDF (reference sequence). V was pared by 5 bases and J by 0 bases, with 1 base of the junction left unmatched. This CDR3 has 14 amino acids. CDR3 amino acids: CATSRDRGSYEQYF. The CDR3 nucleotides read TGTGCCACCAGCCGGGACAGGGGCTCCTACGAGCAGTACTTC.

The chain recombines TRBV29-1 with TRBJ1-1, with D possibly matching TRBD1 (6 bases). With 7 bases removed from V and 5 bases from J, the gap between germline ends came to 17 bases. Germline loops: CDR1 SQVTM, CDR2 ANQGSEA. CDR3 length: 13 amino acids. CDR3 sequence reads: CSARGGRGTEAFF. In DNA, the CDR3 is TGCAGCGCCAGAGGGGGGAGGGGTACTGAAGCTTTCTTT.

This rearrangement joins TRBV29-1 to TRBJ1-2; D call uncertain. This CDR3 is 14 amino acids long. V was shortened by 7 bases and J by 0 bases, with 15 bases between the two germline ends. CDR1 is SQVTM and CDR2 is ANQGSEA in the germline V gene. CDR3: CSAGSSTANYGYTF. DNA for the CDR3: TGCAGCGCGGGATCCTCTACAGCTAACTATGGCTACACCTTC.

This chain links TRBV4-2 with TRBJ2-2, with unresolved D. The CDR3 has 15 residues. V was pared by 0 bases and J by 8 bases, with 13 bases between. Germline-derived CDR1 and CDR2 are LGHNA and YNFKEQ. CDR3 sequence: CASSQDLSPSGELFF. CDR3 coding DNA: TGTGCCAGCAGCCAAGATTTATCCCCGAGTGGGGAGCTGTTTTTT.

The J gene is TRBJ1-4, the V gene TRBV18; possible D gene TRBD1, 6 bases. Trimming cost V 3 bases and J 3 bases, with 17 bases left between them. Germline V gene lookup returns CDR1 KGHSH and CDR2 LQKENI. CDR3 length: 17 residues. The CDR3 DNA reads TGTGCCAGCTCACCCTCGGTCTCAGGGGTGGCTAATGAAAAACTGTTTTTT. Amino acid sequence: CASSPSVSGVANEKLFF.

Comments on this clone: The same CDR3 arises from other DNA sequences in this sample as well. The chain couples TRBV29-1 to TRBJ2-7; D is ambiguous. Per germline, CDR1 SQVTM and CDR2 ANQGSEA. The CDR3 totals 12 residues. V lost 2 bases to trimming and J lost 1 base, with 6 bases between them. CDR3 coding DNA: TGCAGCGTTGAAACCGATTCCTACGAGCAGTACTTC. It codes for CSVETDSYEQYF.

The genes are TRBV11-2 and TRBJ2-5; 10 bases line up with TRBD1. With V trimmed by 5 bases and J by 5 bases, 5 bases remained unmatched. Germline V gives CDR1 SGHAT, CDR2 FQNNGV. The CDR3 is made up of 14 amino acids. The CDR3 region is CASSPTGGLETQYF. The CDR3 DNA follows: TGTGCCAGCAGCCCGACAGGGGGCTTGGAGACCCAGTACTTC.

J is TRBJ1-5 and V is TRBV10-1; no definite D call. Germline lookup yields CDR1 WNHNN and CDR2 SYGVQD (reference sequence). This CDR3 has 12 residues. V dropped 8 bases and J dropped 7 bases, with 12 bases sitting between them. CDR3 protein: CASGVGGQPQHF. The CDR3 nucleotides are TGCGCCAGCGGGGTTGGAGGGCAGCCCCAGCATTTT.

The chain links TRBV19 to TRBJ2-7; D possibly uses TRBD1 or TRBD2 (5 bases each). Trimming shortened V by 4 bases and J by 6 bases, and 16 bases separated the two germline ends. Germline CDR1 and CDR2: LNHDA and SQIVND (reference sequence). The CDR3 has 14 residues. CDR3 in amino acids: CASSTRDRGAEQYF. The CDR3 DNA sequence: TGTGCCAGTAGTACCCGGGACCGAGGGGCCGAGCAGTACTTC.

This clone showed up just a few times. The chain has TRBV30 and TRBJ1-2; D not certain. The CDR3 extends over 10 amino acids. CDR1 and CDR2 (germline): GTSNPN, SVGIG (reference sequence). V dropped 3 bases and J dropped 5 bases, with 4 bases sitting between them. CDR3 sequence: CAWRVYGYTF. The CDR3, as DNA: TGTGCCTGGAGAGTTTATGGCTACACCTTC.

The rearrangement links TRBV2 to TRBJ1-2; 7 bases match TRBD1. The V and J ends lost 4 bases and 7 bases, in that order; junction bases with no gene match: 6. Germline loops: CDR1 SNHLY, CDR2 FYNNEI. This CDR3 has 13 residues. CDR3 DNA: TGTGCCAGCAGTGGCCGACAGGGCGGTGGCTACACCTTC. This encodes CASSGRQGGGYTF.

V is TRBV7-2 and J is TRBJ2-1; D unresolved. The V gene lost 5 bases and the J gene lost 6 bases, with 8 bases spanning the gap. The germline CDR1 and CDR2 sequences are SGHTA and FQGNSA. The length of the CDR3 is 12 residues. The CDR3 nucleotides read TGTGCCAGCAGCCCGGTGACCAATGAGCAGTTCTTC. The encoded protein is CASSPVTNEQFF.

The chain uses TRBV19 and TRBJ2-2; no clear D gene. V gave up 7 bases and J gave up 2 bases, with 11 bases separating them. Per the germline V gene, CDR1 is LNHDA and CDR2 is SQIVND (reference sequence). This CDR3 is 14 amino acids long. DNA for the CDR3: TGTGCCAGTAAGAACAGTCCTAACACCGGGGAGCTGTTTTTT. This sequence encodes CASKNSPNTGELFF.

This clone was seen a handful of times. V is TRBV6-5 and J is TRBJ1-5, with D perhaps TRBD1 (6 bases). The V end was cut by 6 bases, the J end by 11 bases, with 20 bases between. This CDR3 region has 14 residues. Germline V CDR1 and CDR2: MNHEY, SVGAGI. This CDR3 is CASRNNRDLGAQHF. Here the CDR3 DNA reads TGTGCCAGCAGGAACAACAGGGACCTCGGGGCCCAGCATTTT.

This chain links TRBV10-2 with TRBJ1-1; a weak D match, TRBD1 (5 bases). V lost 5 bases, J lost 1 base, and 8 bases lay in between. The CDR3 is 13 amino acids. Germline loops: CDR1 WSHSY, CDR2 SAAADI. CDR3 DNA sequence: TGCGCCAGCAGTCGCCAGGGGAACACTGAAGCTTTCTTT. Amino acid sequence: CASSRQGNTEAFF.

The chain links TRBV9 to TRBJ2-3, with 12 bases lining up with TRBD2. This CDR3 comprises 16 residues. Looked up from germline, CDR1 is SGDLS and CDR2 is YYNGEE. V dropped 4 bases and J dropped 4; count of bases not matched to a gene: 7. CDR3 residues: CASSPRTSGVSDTQYF. The CDR3 DNA follows: TGTGCCAGCAGCCCCCGGACTAGCGGGGTCTCAGATACGCAGTATTTT.

The chain recombines TRBV29-1 with TRBJ2-5; a weak D match, TRBD1 (6 bases). The CDR3 covers 15 residues. Trimming stripped 6 bases from V and 5 bases from J, with 22 bases between. Germline V gene lookup returns CDR1 SQVTM and CDR2 ANQGSEA. CDR3 residues: CSVAGTLTFVETQYF. For the CDR3, the DNA is TGCAGCGTAGCCGGGACACTGACTTTCGTGGAGACCCAGTACTTC.

This clone came up a few times. The chain carries TRBV6-1 and TRBJ2-2; unclear D gene. The CDR3 is 12 residues long. The V and J ends lost 3 bases and 7 bases respectively, with 6 bases between them. The germline gives CDR1 MNHNS, CDR2 SASEGT. The CDR3 coding sequence is TGTGCCAGCAGTGACACCCTCGGGGAGCTGTTTTTT. This gives the protein CASSDTLGELFF.

The gene calls are TRBV20-1 and TRBJ2-5; no firm D call. The CDR3 has 10 amino acids. V lost 6 bases, J lost 3 bases, and 5 bases lay in between. CDR1 and CDR2 (germline): DFQATT, SNEGSKA (reference sequence). CDR3 region: CSAEEETQYF. CDR3 nucleotide sequence: TGCAGTGCGGAAGAAGAGACCCAGTACTTC.